The 28 T cell receptor beta chains reported below all come from one sample, sequenced in a study of blood T cell repertoires in COVID-19. Data came from immunoSEQ multiplex PCR; TCRdb stores just in-frame clones and leaves some out. The sample gives 410,000 or so clones, roughly 85% of which show up once; over 1.3% is in the top ten. The sequenced sample consisted of peripheral blood. The receptors come from a woman in her 30s with active or convalescent COVID-19.

The genes are TRBV5-1 and TRBJ1-2, with D maybe TRBD1 (5 bases). The V gene lost 4 bases and the J gene lost 2 bases, with 9 bases spanning the gap. CDR3 length equals 13 residues. The germline V gene encodes CDR1 SGHRS and CDR2 YFSETQ. The CDR3 reads CASSQQENYGYTF. The CDR3 DNA reads as TGCGCCAGCAGCCAACAGGAGAACTATGGCTACACCTTC.

This chain links TRBV27 with TRBJ2-7; 11 nucleotides agree with TRBD2. The V and J ends lost 3 bases and 3 bases, in that order; junction bases with no gene match: 13. CDR3 size: 18 residues. The germline V gene encodes CDR1 MNHEY and CDR2 SMNVEV (reference sequence). The CDR3 sequence: CASSFSGTAGTSGYEQYF. CDR3 DNA: TGTGCCAGCAGTTTTAGCGGGACAGCCGGGACTAGCGGCTACGAGCAGTACTTC.

The chain has TRBV5-1 and TRBJ2-3; D may be TRBD2 (6 bases). Germline lookup yields CDR1 SGHRS and CDR2 YFSETQ. V lost 0 bases and J lost 3, with 11 bases in between. CDR3 length: 15 amino acids. CDR3 in amino acids: CASSLAAAGTDTQYF. The CDR3 coding sequence is TGCGCCAGCAGCTTGGCCGCGGCGGGAACAGATACGCAGTATTTT.

This clone was picked up a small number of times. The chain uses TRBV5-6 and TRBJ2-7; D gene uncertain. Between the trimmed V and J ends, which lost 0 bases and 2 bases, there was a span of 6 bases. This CDR3 comprises 13 residues. The V gene's germline CDR1 is SGHDT and CDR2 YYEEEE. The CDR3 DNA is TGTGCCAGCAGCTTGGGGCGGACCTACGAGCAGTACTTC. Amino acid sequence: CASSLGRTYEQYF. The whole variable domain, remainder taken from reference TRBV5-6 and TRBJ2-7, is DAGVTQSPTHLIKTRGQQVTLRCSPKSGHDTVSWYQQALGQGPQFIFQYYEEEERQRGNFPDRFSGHQFPNYSSELNVNALLLGDSALYLCASSLGRTYEQYFGPGTRLTVT.

The rearrangement links TRBV7-9 to TRBJ2-7; TRBD1 aligns across 8 bases. V gave up 4 bases and J gave up 3 bases; unmatched junction bases: 2. The germline V gene encodes CDR1 SEHNR and CDR2 FQNEAQ (reference sequence). CDR3 size: 13 residues. For the CDR3, the DNA is TGTGCCAGCAGCTCAACAGGGGGCTACGAGCAGTACTTC. Amino acid sequence: CASSSTGGYEQYF.

The chain joins TRBV6-5 to TRBJ2-7; D is possibly TRBD1 (5 bases). The germline V gene encodes CDR1 MNHEY and CDR2 SVGAGI. The ends were cut back, 2 bases at V and 3 bases at J, with 17 bases in the middle. This CDR3 contains 16 residues. The DNA for the CDR3 is TGTGCCAGCAGTTACCCGACAGATGGAACGAGCTACGAGCAGTACTTC. Protein: CASSYPTDGTSYEQYF.

J is TRBJ2-7 and V is TRBV27, with TRBD1 matching 7 bases. The CDR3 is 15 amino acids. The ends lost 4 bases at V and 4 bases at J; junction bases unmatched: 10. Germline CDR1 MNHEY, CDR2 SMNVEV (reference sequence). The CDR3 spells CASSSRQGPLYEQYF. The CDR3 DNA sequence: TGTGCCAGCAGTTCCAGACAGGGCCCCCTTTACGAGCAGTACTTC.

About this clone: At one end, the junction sequence differs from germline, possibly due to a read error. The chain links TRBV3-1 (or the pseudogene TRBV3-2) to TRBJ2-4; TRBD2 matches at 10 bases. Germline V gene data show CDR1 as LGHDT and CDR2 as YNNKEL (reference sequence). The CDR3 is made up of 17 amino acids. The CDR3 reads CASSQGLAELAKNIQYF. CDR3 sequence (DNA): TGTGCCAGCAGTCAAGGACTAGCGGAATTAGCCAAAAACATTCAGTACTTC.

This rearrangement joins TRBV19 to TRBJ1-1; possibly TRBD1 for D (6 bases). Germline V gene data show CDR1 as LNHDA and CDR2 as SQIVND (reference sequence). The CDR3 sequence is 17 residues long. V was cut by 3 bases and J by 1 base, with 18 bases left in between. The CDR3 region is CASSIPGGRLKNTEAFF. CDR3 bases: TGTGCCAGTAGTATCCCGGGGGGCCGATTGAAGAACACTGAAGCTTTCTTT.

There are a few counts of this clone. The chain uses TRBV12-3 or TRBV12-4 and TRBJ1-1, with unresolved D. The CDR3 has 13 amino acids. The germline V and J ends were trimmed by 0 bases and 10 bases, with 12 bases remaining between them. CDR3 in DNA: TGTGCCAGCAGTTTAGCGCTAGGCATTACAGCTTTCTTT. It encodes CASSLALGITAFF.

V usage is TRBV10-1 and J usage is TRBJ2-7; 8 bases align to TRBD1. This CDR3 comprises 13 residues. The germline V gene has CDR1 WNHNN and CDR2 SYGVQD (reference sequence). V trimming: 4 bases; J trimming: 2 bases; junction bases outside the gene matches: 1. The CDR3 nucleotides are TGCGCCAGCAGTGTACAGGGGGCCTACGAGCAGTACTTC. Protein sequence: CASSVQGAYEQYF.

The genes are TRBV28 and TRBJ2-3, with a weak D call TRBD1 (6 bases). The CDR3 loop spans 14 amino acids. In germline, CDR1 is MDHEN, CDR2 SYDVKM. V was clipped by 9 bases and J by 6 bases, with 19 bases between them. The DNA of the CDR3 is TGTGCCAGTTTAGGGTGGGGGCGGATGGATACGCAGTATTTT. It is translated as CASLGWGRMDTQYF.

This clone was seen a handful of times. The genes are TRBV4-1 and TRBJ1-6; no definite D call. Germline assignment: CDR1 MGHRA and CDR2 YSYEKL. The V gene lost 4 bases and the J gene lost 2 bases, with 9 bases spanning the gap. The CDR3 has 15 residues. CDR3 loop: CASSLDQAYNSPLHF. As DNA, the CDR3 is TGCGCCAGCAGCCTTGACCAGGCCTATAATTCACCCCTCCACTTT.

This chain connects TRBV18 to TRBJ2-5; 12 bases are shared with TRBD2. CDR3 size: 22 residues. The ends lost 5 bases at V and 7 bases at J; junction bases unmatched: 29. Per germline, CDR1 KGHSH and CDR2 LQKENI. CDR3 bases: TGTGCCAGCTCAACCAAAAGTCCGGGACACTGGACTAGCGGGAACCCCTCAGGGACCCAGTACTTC. Its protein is CASSTKSPGHWTSGNPSGTQYF.

V usage is TRBV7-8 and J usage is TRBJ2-1; 11 nucleotides line up with TRBD2. Germline CDR1 is SGHVS and CDR2 is FQNEAQ. The length of the CDR3 is 15 residues. After removal of 5 bases from V and 6 bases from J, the junction contained 6 bases not matched to a gene. This CDR3 is CASSPVAGGSNEQFF. The CDR3 DNA reads TGTGCCAGCAGCCCGGTAGCGGGGGGGTCCAATGAGCAGTTCTTC.

This clone was observed a few times. The genes are TRBV5-5 and TRBJ1-6, with D tentatively TRBD1 (5 bases). The CDR3 length is 16 residues. The V and J ends lost 4 bases and 2 bases respectively, with 13 bases between them. Germline V gives CDR1 SGHKS, CDR2 YYEKEE (reference sequence). The CDR3 nucleotides are TGTGCCAGCAGCCCGTCGACGGGGGCCTATAATTCACCCCTCCACTTT. Protein product: CASSPSTGAYNSPLHF.

A single count supports this clone. J is TRBJ2-1 and V is TRBV19, with 9 bases matching TRBD2. The CDR3 sequence is 16 residues long. The V gene's germline CDR1 is LNHDA and CDR2 SQIVND (reference sequence). V dropped 4 bases and J dropped 2; count of bases not matched to a gene: 6. The CDR3 DNA sequence: TGTGCCAGTAGTACGCTAGCGGGACCTACCTACAATGAGCAGTTCTTC. Protein: CASSTLAGPTYNEQFF.

With regard to this clone: The sample has other DNA sequences that encode this CDR3 too. The J gene is TRBJ1-1, the V gene TRBV18, with D unresolved. Trimming cost V 3 bases and J 1 base, with 6 bases left between them. The CDR3 is 13 residues long. Germline values: CDR1 KGHSH, CDR2 LQKENI. The CDR3 reads CASSPTGNTEAFF. CDR3 DNA: TGTGCCAGCTCACCGACGGGGAACACTGAAGCTTTCTTT.

This chain connects TRBV5-6 to TRBJ2-3, with 8 bases fitting TRBD2. V was pared by 1 base and J by 8 bases, with 12 bases of the junction left unmatched. This CDR3 comprises 16 residues. Germline-derived CDR1 and CDR2 are SGHDT and YYEEEE. The CDR3 DNA reads TGTGCCAGCAGCTTGACCCCGGGACTAGTGGTTCTTACGCAGTATTTT. Its protein product is CASSLTPGLVVLTQYF.

V usage is TRBV6-2 or TRBV6-3 and J usage is TRBJ2-1; 9 bases match TRBD2. This CDR3 comprises 16 residues. The ends lost 6 bases at V and 8 bases at J; junction bases unmatched: 14. Germline values: CDR1 MNHEY, CDR2 SVGEGT. The CDR3 bases are TGTGCCAGCAGCCATCTTGCGGGGGGGCCTTTCGATGAGCAGTTCTTC. This gives the protein CASSHLAGGPFDEQFF.

This sequence joins TRBV7-2 and TRBJ2-1; TRBD2 aligns across 9 bases. The J segment lost 4 bases and the V segment lost 4 bases, leaving 5 bases of the junction unmatched. The germline V gene has CDR1 SGHTA and CDR2 FQGNSA. The length of the CDR3 is 15 residues. The CDR3 spells CASSSQTSGYNEQFF. In DNA, the CDR3 is TGTGCCAGCAGCTCGCAGACTAGCGGATACAATGAGCAGTTCTTC.

V usage is TRBV3-1 (or the pseudogene TRBV3-2) and J usage is TRBJ1-5; no clear D. This CDR3 has 17 residues. With 11 bases removed from V and 3 bases from J, the gap between germline ends came to 26 bases. Looked up from germline, CDR1 is LGHDT and CDR2 is YNNKEL (reference sequence). The DNA of the CDR3 is TGTGCCCGCCCAATAGGTCCTGAGCGGCGATTCAATCAGCCCCAGCATTTT. Protein: CARPIGPERRFNQPQHF.

The rearrangement joins TRBV5-6 to TRBJ1-3; 9 bases match TRBD1. Trimming cost V 6 bases and J 2 bases; bases outside gene matches: 9. From germline, CDR1 is SGHDT and CDR2 YYEEEE. The CDR3 extends over 16 amino acids. DNA for the CDR3: TGTGCCAGCACCATACAGGGGGCGAACGCTGGAAACACCATATATTTT. It specifies CASTIQGANAGNTIYF.

The chain combines TRBV19 with TRBJ2-7; 9 positions match TRBD1. After removal of 7 bases from V and 1 base from J, the junction contained 8 bases not matched to a gene. This CDR3 contains 15 residues. Germline values: CDR1 LNHDA, CDR2 SQIVND (reference sequence). For the CDR3, the DNA is TGTGCCAGTACCGAGGGACAGGGAATTTCCTACGAGCAGTACTTC. This codes for CASTEGQGISYEQYF.

The chain combines TRBV18 with TRBJ1-4; 8 bases line up with TRBD1. The CDR3 spans 14 residues. The junction had 4 bases not matched to a gene; V was cut back by 0 bases and J by 10 bases. Germline values: CDR1 KGHSH, CDR2 LQKENI. The CDR3 loop is CASSPPGTGPKLFF. CDR3 in DNA: TGTGCCAGCTCACCACCTGGGACAGGCCCAAAACTGTTTTTT.

This clone was seen a handful of times. This sequence joins TRBV6-5 and TRBJ1-3, with D unresolved. Germline CDR1 and CDR2: MNHEY and SVGAGI. V was cut by 2 bases and J by 0 bases, with 8 bases left in between. There are 15 residues in the CDR3. CDR3 region: CASSYENFSGNTIYF. CDR3 DNA: TGTGCCAGCAGTTACGAGAACTTCTCTGGAAACACCATATATTTT.

V usage is TRBV21-1 and J usage is TRBJ2-3; TRBD2 was called by the table and not checked on the DNA. TRBV21-1 counts as a pseudogene. The CDR3 runs 14 residues. CDR3 coding DNA: TGTGCCAGTAAGCAACGGGTTGCAACAGATACGCAGTATTTT. As protein: CASKQRVATDTQYF.

The chain is built from TRBV27 and TRBJ2-5; D perhaps matches TRBD1 (6 bases). The CDR3 sequence is 15 residues long. V gave up 4 bases and J gave up 4 bases, with 16 bases separating them. Germline loops: CDR1 MNHEY, CDR2 SMNVEV (reference sequence). CDR3 amino acids: CASSSGTPGTETQYF. Written as DNA, the CDR3 is TGTGCCAGCAGTTCCGGGACACCGGGGACAGAGACCCAGTACTTC.